A single sample is the source of the 10 T cell receptor beta chains below, sequenced in a study of cytomegalovirus exposure and HLA in healthy donors. With 60 Vbeta and 13 Jbeta primers, the PCR was carried out. This table comes from immunoSEQ multiplex PCR, and its TCRdb copy is limited to in-frame clones, with some not included. This table holds about 59,000 clones, under 80% found once. Sequencing was done on a sample of PBMCs. The receptors stem from a man aged 30 to 39 in good health and CMV-seropositive.

This clone was counted between two and nine times. J is TRBJ1-2 and V is TRBV6-5; 11 bases align to TRBD1. Germline CDR1 MNHEY, CDR2 SVGAGI. This CDR3 contains 13 residues. Trimming cost V 6 bases and J 8 bases; bases outside gene matches: 5. The CDR3 spells CASSKDRGQGYTF. CDR3 sequence (DNA): TGTGCCAGCAGCAAGGACAGGGGGCAAGGCTACACCTTC.

The rearrangement uses TRBV6-1 and TRBJ2-5; D is perhaps TRBD1 (6 bases). Germline values: CDR1 MNHNS, CDR2 SASEGT. This CDR3 is built from 14 residues. V lost 7 bases and J lost 2, with 14 bases in between. The CDR3 DNA follows: TGTGCCAGCAATTTGGGGACACAACAAGAGACCCAGTACTTC. Its protein is CASNLGTQQETQYF.

The chain couples TRBV7-2 to TRBJ1-5, with a weak D call TRBD1 (6 bases). CDR1 is SGHTA, CDR2 FQGNSA, per germline. The CDR3 is 13 residues long. V lost 5 bases to trimming and J lost 7 bases, with 12 bases between them. The CDR3 region has the DNA TGTGCCAGCAGCAGTATACAGGGACAGCCCCAGCATTTT. Its translation: CASSSIQGQPQHF.

This chain uses TRBV10-3 with TRBJ2-5, with TRBD2 identical over 8 bases. The CDR3 has 15 residues. Germline V gives CDR1 ENHRY, CDR2 SYGVKD. With 8 bases clipped from V and 1 base from J, the junction kept 9 bases outside the gene matches. The CDR3 DNA reads as TGTGCCATCGCGCGGGGGGCAGTCTTCCAAGAGACCCAGTACTTC. This codes for CAIARGAVFQETQYF.

This sequence joins TRBV7-2 and TRBJ1-2; tentative D call: TRBD1 (6 bases). CDR1 is SGHTA and CDR2 is FQGNSA in the germline V gene. V dropped 0 bases and J dropped 1 base, with 12 bases sitting between them. The length of the CDR3 is 16 residues. This CDR3 is CASSLATGKLNYGYTF. The CDR3 bases are TGTGCCAGCAGCTTAGCCACAGGGAAACTTAACTATGGCTACACCTTC.

With respect to this clone: Other nucleotide sequences in the sample specify the same CDR3. The chain recombines TRBV6-4 with TRBJ2-3; the match to TRBD2 covers 8 bases. CDR3 length: 15 amino acids. Per germline, CDR1 MRHNA and CDR2 SNTAGT. V trimming: 0 bases; J trimming: 4 bases; junction bases outside the gene matches: 3. The CDR3 sequence: CASSDSTGGADTQYF. DNA for the CDR3: TGTGCCAGCAGTGACTCGACCGGGGGGGCAGATACGCAGTATTTT.

The V and J genes are TRBV6-5 and TRBJ2-5; 10 bases line up with TRBD1. The DNA end favors TRBJ2-7, so the J call may be wrong. This CDR3 comprises 14 residues. Germline loops: CDR1 MNHEY, CDR2 SVGAGI. The CDR3 protein is CASSRDRGTYEQYF. The CDR3, as DNA: TGTGCCAGCAGCCGGGACAGGGGAACCTACGAGCAGTACTTC.

V gene TRBV28 combines with J gene TRBJ1-6; TRBD1 matches at 8 bases. V shed 5 bases and J 0 bases; nucleotides not matched to a gene: 6. This CDR3 spans 17 amino acids. Germline values: CDR1 MDHEN, CDR2 SYDVKM. The CDR3, as DNA: TGTGCCAGCAGTCAGACAGGGGCCCGCTCCTATAATTCACCCCTCCACTTT. Translation: CASSQTGARSYNSPLHF.

The V gene is TRBV6-4, the J gene TRBJ1-2; 7 bases are a match to TRBD1. Per germline, CDR1 MRHNA and CDR2 SNTAGT. This CDR3 contains 14 residues. After removal of 5 bases from V and 4 bases from J, the junction contained 7 bases not matched to a gene. The CDR3 coding sequence is TGTGCCAGCAGTCCAACAGGGGAATCCTATGGCTACACCTTC. Encoded protein: CASSPTGESYGYTF.

The genes are TRBV7-3 and TRBJ1-1; 7 bases fit TRBD1. The junction had 8 bases not matched to a gene; V was cut back by 5 bases and J by 5 bases. Germline V lookup: CDR1 SGHTA, CDR2 FQGTGA. CDR3 length: 14 amino acids. The CDR3 DNA reads as TGTGCCAGCAGCCCAGGGGGACCAAGGACTGAAGCTTTCTTT. Translation: CASSPGGPRTEAFF.